These 22 T cell receptor beta chains were sequenced from one sample in a study of metastatic and nonmetastatic thyroid tumors. No patient had received any treatment before thyroid surgery. TCRdb re-analyzed the PCR reads using MiXCR. The table has 3,700 or so clones, approximately 35% seen once. Sequencing was performed on adjacent normal tissue. The receptors come from a male donor with papillary thyroid cancer or a benign thyroid nodule (not recorded which). Some clones in this sample may be carry-over from other donors' samples.

The genes are TRBV9 and TRBJ1-1, with TRBD1 as a possible D gene (6 bases). Germline CDR1 reads SGDLS; CDR2 reads YYNGEE. Trimming pared 4 bases from V and 7 bases from J, leaving 14 bases between. CDR3 length: 13 residues. The CDR3 sequence: CASSQGTRNEAFF. The CDR3 region has the DNA TGTGCCAGCAGCCAAGGGACAAGGAATGAAGCTTTCTTT.

This clone is categorized as medium-sized. V usage is TRBV6-1 and J usage is TRBJ2-3; 12 nucleotides align to TRBD2. V lost 6 bases and J lost 3; bases outside the gene matches: 7. There are 16 residues in the CDR3. Germline V CDR1 and CDR2: MNHNS, SASEGT. CDR3 loop: CASSIRLAGETDTQYF. DNA for the CDR3: TGTGCCAGCAGCATAAGACTAGCGGGAGAAACAGATACGCAGTATTTT.

This chain links TRBV28 with TRBJ2-7; D is possibly TRBD2 (5 bases). Germline loops: CDR1 MDHEN, CDR2 SYDVKM. The CDR3 has 13 residues. Deletions cut 3 bases from V and 7 bases from J, with 13 bases between. The CDR3: CASSFSRRGEQYF. CDR3 nucleotide sequence: TGTGCCAGCAGTTTTTCCCGACGGGGAGAGCAGTACTTC.

The chain joins TRBV5-6 to TRBJ1-6; no firm D call. The CDR3 consists of 14 residues. V lost 4 bases to trimming and J lost 9 bases, with 14 bases between them. The germline gives CDR1 SGHDT, CDR2 YYEEEE. The CDR3: CASSREEPGSPLHF. The CDR3 DNA reads TGTGCCAGCAGCAGGGAGGAACCGGGTTCACCCCTCCACTTT.

The chain has TRBV5-2 and TRBJ2-1; the table's D call, TRBD2, has no DNA check behind it. TRBV5-2 has pseudogene status. This CDR3 region has 16 residues. CDR3 residues: CASIYDSAGGINEHFF. CDR3 nucleotide sequence: TGTGCCAGCATCTACGACTCAGCGGGAGGGATCAATGAGCACTTCTTC.

V is TRBV12-3 or TRBV12-4 and J is TRBJ1-2, with D possibly matching TRBD1 (6 bases). The CDR3 contains 13 residues. The V gene lost 7 bases and the J gene lost 8 bases, with 17 bases spanning the gap. The CDR3: CASTIRGWGGYTF. Written as DNA, the CDR3 is TGTGCCAGCACTATCAGGGGCTGGGGGGGCTACACCTTC.

V and J are TRBV27 and TRBJ2-1; D is possibly TRBD2 (6 bases). The CDR3 has 11 residues. Trimming removed 9 bases at V and 12 bases at J, with 15 bases between. The germline V gene encodes CDR1 MNHEY and CDR2 SMNVEV (reference sequence). CDR3 coding DNA: TGTGCCAGTTCCTACGGGAGTAGGCAGTTCTTC. As protein: CASSYGSRQFF.

By its share, this clone is medium-sized. Relative to the germline gene, one junction end is altered; a read error may explain this. Other DNA sequences of this sample code for an identical CDR3. This chain joins TRBV30 and TRBJ2-7; tentative D call: TRBD2 (5 bases). CDR1 is GTSNPN and CDR2 is SVGIG in the germline V gene (reference sequence). The CDR3 spans 15 residues. The CDR3 sequence: CAWRLANGPAYEQYF. CDR3 sequence (DNA): TGCGCCTGGAGGCTTGCCAACGGGCCCGCCTACGAGCAGTACTTC.

This clone was counted only a few times. The V and J genes are TRBV6-1 and TRBJ2-7; D might be TRBD1 or TRBD2, each matching 5 bases. This CDR3 is built from 14 residues. Germline CDR1 reads MNHNS; CDR2 reads SASEGT. V lost 7 bases and J lost 2, with 15 bases in between. The CDR3 coding sequence is TGTGCCAGCACCACCGGGACGGACCCCTACGAGCAGTACTTC. Its protein is CASTTGTDPYEQYF.

This clone was seen a single time. This rearrangement joins TRBV5-1 to TRBJ2-1; 9 positions match TRBD2. The CDR3 contains 16 residues. Germline V gene data show CDR1 as SGHRS and CDR2 as YFSETQ. With 1 base clipped from V and 6 bases from J, the junction kept 8 bases outside the gene matches. CDR3 in amino acids: CASSLTGSGSGNEQFF. The CDR3 DNA reads as TGCGCCAGCAGCTTGACGGGTAGCGGGAGTGGCAATGAGCAGTTCTTC.

This chain links TRBV19 with TRBJ2-7, with 7 positions matching TRBD1. The CDR3 spans 15 residues. V trimming: 5 bases; J trimming: 4 bases; junction bases outside the gene matches: 11. Germline CDR1 is LNHDA and CDR2 is SQIVND (reference sequence). As DNA, the CDR3 is TGTGCCAGTAGTCTTGGACCGGGACAGATATACGAGCAGTACTTC. It yields the protein CASSLGPGQIYEQYF.

CDR3 DNA: TGTGCCACCAGTGAGGAAGGACCGAACCAAGAGACCCAGTACTTC. Its translation is CATSEEGPNQETQYF. The gene calls are TRBV24-1 and TRBJ2-5; D call uncertain. Deletions cut 4 bases from V and 0 bases from J, with 11 bases between. CDR1 is KGHDR, CDR2 SFDVKD, per germline. The CDR3 consists of 15 residues.

This clone has just a few counts. The V call is TRBV11-2, the J call TRBJ2-2, with 7 positions matching TRBD2. CDR1 is SGHAT and CDR2 is FQNNGV in the germline V gene. The J segment lost 1 base and the V segment lost 5 bases, leaving 7 bases of the junction unmatched. The length of the CDR3 is 16 residues. CDR3 bases: TGTGCCAGCAGCCGCAGCGGGGCGGTGAACACCGGGGAGCTGTTTTTT. Protein sequence: CASSRSGAVNTGELFF.

This clone was detected a few times. The chain couples TRBV28 to TRBJ1-3, with TRBD1 identical over 8 bases. Germline V CDR1 and CDR2: MDHEN, SYDVKM. The junction had 6 bases not matched to a gene; V was cut back by 4 bases and J by 4 bases. CDR3 size: 15 residues. For the CDR3, the DNA is TGTGCCAGCAGTTCCCGCAGGGGGCTGGGAAACACCATATATTTT. Encoded protein: CASSSRRGLGNTIYF.

The chain recombines TRBV30 with TRBJ2-5; D not certain. Trimming cost V 1 base and J 2 bases, with 5 bases left between them. The germline CDR1 and CDR2 sequences are GTSNPN and SVGIG (reference sequence). This CDR3 comprises 12 residues. The CDR3 nucleotides read TGTGCCTGGAGTGGACAACAAGAGACCCAGTACTTC. It translates to CAWSGQQETQYF. Full variable domain (missing parts from reference TRBV30 and TRBJ2-5): SQTIHQWPATLVQPVGSPLSLECTVEGTSNPNLYWYRQAAGRGLQLLFYSVGIGQISSEVPQNLSASRPQDRQFILSSKKLLLSDSGFYLCAWSGQQETQYFGPGTRLLVL.

The chain joins TRBV28 to TRBJ2-5; D may correspond to TRBD1 or TRBD2 (6 bases each). Germline lookup yields CDR1 MDHEN and CDR2 SYDVKM. This CDR3 spans 14 amino acids. The V end lost 4 bases, the J end lost 4 bases, and 13 bases lay between the germline ends. CDR3 sequence reads: CASSSQQGGETQYF. The CDR3 region has the DNA TGTGCCAGCAGTTCGCAACAGGGAGGAGAGACCCAGTACTTC.

This chain links TRBV27 with TRBJ2-7; 8 nucleotides align to TRBD2. The CDR3 consists of 13 residues. Germline loops: CDR1 MNHEY, CDR2 SMNVEV (reference sequence). The V and J ends lost 6 bases and 6 bases, in that order; junction bases with no gene match: 7. The CDR3 nucleotides read TGTGCCAGCAGAGTGGACCTAGCGGGCGAGCAGTACTTC. This translates into CASRVDLAGEQYF.

The table lists this clone with a few counts. The gene calls are TRBV6-1 and TRBJ2-7; D is uncertain. This CDR3 is 15 amino acids long. V was trimmed by 1 base and J by 0 bases, leaving 10 bases between them. Germline CDR1 and CDR2: MNHNS and SASEGT. CDR3 protein: CASSEVSGSSYEQYF. In DNA, the CDR3 is TGTGCCAGCAGTGAAGTCTCGGGCAGCTCCTACGAGCAGTACTTC.

The V and J genes are TRBV20-1 and TRBJ2-7, with 7 bases lining up with TRBD2. The ends lost 0 bases at V and 5 bases at J; junction bases unmatched: 10. CDR3 length: 15 residues. The germline CDR1 and CDR2 sequences are DFQATT and SNEGSKA (reference sequence). The CDR3 protein is CSARDFMAGRNEQYF. The CDR3 region has the DNA TGCAGTGCTAGAGACTTTATGGCCGGGAGGAACGAGCAGTACTTC.

This clone appeared a few times. The chain employs TRBV6-2 or TRBV6-3 and TRBJ2-7, with 10 bases lining up with TRBD1. V shed 2 bases and J 9 bases; nucleotides not matched to a gene: 10. The CDR3 extends over 15 amino acids. Per the germline V gene, CDR1 is MNHEY and CDR2 is SVGEGT. The CDR3 is CASSYPGQGSRGQYF. DNA for the CDR3: TGTGCCAGCAGTTACCCGGGACAGGGGTCGAGGGGGCAGTACTTC.

In this sample, this clone turned up a few times. J is TRBJ2-3 and V is TRBV28; 7 bases match TRBD2. After removal of 1 base from V and 14 bases from J, the junction contained 12 bases not matched to a gene. The germline gives CDR1 MDHEN, CDR2 SYDVKM. The CDR3 has 14 amino acids. The CDR3, as DNA: TGTGCCAGCAGTTTATCGTCTAGCGGTCCGCGCCCGTATTTT. Residues: CASSLSSSGPRPYF.

This chain joins TRBV7-2 and TRBJ2-7; no clear D. CDR3 length: 14 amino acids. The germline V and J ends were trimmed by 1 base and 0 bases, with 7 bases remaining between them. CDR1 and CDR2 from the germline V gene are SGHTA and FQGNSA. The CDR3 DNA is TGTGCCAGCAGCTTAGGCCTGAGCTCCTACGAGCAGTACTTC. This sequence encodes CASSLGLSSYEQYF.